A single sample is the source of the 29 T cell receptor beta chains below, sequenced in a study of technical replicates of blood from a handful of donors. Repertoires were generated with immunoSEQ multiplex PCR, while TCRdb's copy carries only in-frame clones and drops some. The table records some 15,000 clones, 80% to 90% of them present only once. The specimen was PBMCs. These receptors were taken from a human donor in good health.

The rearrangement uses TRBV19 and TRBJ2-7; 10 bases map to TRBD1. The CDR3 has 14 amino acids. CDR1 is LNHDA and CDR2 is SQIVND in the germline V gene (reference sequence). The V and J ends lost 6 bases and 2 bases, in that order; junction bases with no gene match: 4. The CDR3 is CASRPGQGPYEQYF. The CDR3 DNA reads TGTGCCAGTAGACCGGGACAGGGGCCCTACGAGCAGTACTTC.

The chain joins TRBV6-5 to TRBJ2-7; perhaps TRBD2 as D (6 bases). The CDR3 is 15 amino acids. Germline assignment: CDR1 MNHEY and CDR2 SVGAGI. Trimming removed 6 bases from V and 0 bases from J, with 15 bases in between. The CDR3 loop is CASRAGLGSSYEQYF. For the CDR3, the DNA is TGTGCCAGCAGGGCAGGTCTCGGGAGCTCCTACGAGCAGTACTTC.

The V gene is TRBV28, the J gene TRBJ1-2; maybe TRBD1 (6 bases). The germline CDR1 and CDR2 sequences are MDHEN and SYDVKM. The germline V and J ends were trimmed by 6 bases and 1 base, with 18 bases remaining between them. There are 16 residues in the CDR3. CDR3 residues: CASSPPDSPYNYGYTF. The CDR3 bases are TGTGCCAGCAGCCCCCCGGACAGCCCTTATAACTATGGCTACACCTTC.

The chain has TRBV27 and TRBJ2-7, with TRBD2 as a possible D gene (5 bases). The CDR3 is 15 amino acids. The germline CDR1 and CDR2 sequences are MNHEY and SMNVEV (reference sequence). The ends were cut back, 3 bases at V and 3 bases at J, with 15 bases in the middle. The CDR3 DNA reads TGTGCCAGCAGTTTCTTGCCGGCGGGCGTCTACGAGCAGTACTTC. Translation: CASSFLPAGVYEQYF.

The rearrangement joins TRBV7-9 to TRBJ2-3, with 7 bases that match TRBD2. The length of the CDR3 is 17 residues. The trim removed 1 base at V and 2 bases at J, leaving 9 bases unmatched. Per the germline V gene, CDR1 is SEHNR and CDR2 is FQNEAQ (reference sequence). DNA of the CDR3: TGTGCCAGCAGCTTAGTTAGGGCTAGCGGCACCACAGATACGCAGTATTTT. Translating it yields CASSLVRASGTTDTQYF.

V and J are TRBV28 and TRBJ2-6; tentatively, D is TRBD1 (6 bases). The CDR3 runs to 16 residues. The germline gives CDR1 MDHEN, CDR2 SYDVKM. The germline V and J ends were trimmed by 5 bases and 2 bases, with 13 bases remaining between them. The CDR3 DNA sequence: TGTGCCAGCAGTCCTCCCCGACAGGCTGGGGCCAACGTCCTGACTTTC. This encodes CASSPPRQAGANVLTF. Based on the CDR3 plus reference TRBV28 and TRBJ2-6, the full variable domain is DVKVTQSSRYLVKRTGEKVFLECVQDMDHENMFWYRQDPGLGLRLIYFSYDVKMKEKGDIPEGYSVSREKKERFSLILESASTNQTSMYLCASSPPRQAGANVLTFGAGSRLTVL.

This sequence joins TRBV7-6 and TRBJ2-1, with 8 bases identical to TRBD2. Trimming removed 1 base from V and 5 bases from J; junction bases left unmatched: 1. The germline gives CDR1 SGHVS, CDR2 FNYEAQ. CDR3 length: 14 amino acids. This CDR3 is CASSLGTSNNEQFF. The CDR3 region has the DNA TGTGCCAGCAGCTTAGGGACTAGCAACAATGAGCAGTTCTTC. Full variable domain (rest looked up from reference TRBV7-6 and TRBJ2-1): GAGVSQSPRYKVTKRGQDVALRCDPISGHVSLYWYRQALGQGPEFLTYFNYEAQQDKSGLPNDRFSAERPEGSISTLTIQRTEQRDSAMYRCASSLGTSNNEQFFGPGTRLTVL.

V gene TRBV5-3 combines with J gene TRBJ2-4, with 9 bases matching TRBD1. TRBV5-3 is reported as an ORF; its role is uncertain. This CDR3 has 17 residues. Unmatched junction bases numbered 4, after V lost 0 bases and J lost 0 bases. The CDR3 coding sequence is TGTGCCAGAAGCTTGGCAAACAGGGGGCTAGCCAAAAACATTCAGTACTTC. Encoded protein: CARSLANRGLAKNIQYF.

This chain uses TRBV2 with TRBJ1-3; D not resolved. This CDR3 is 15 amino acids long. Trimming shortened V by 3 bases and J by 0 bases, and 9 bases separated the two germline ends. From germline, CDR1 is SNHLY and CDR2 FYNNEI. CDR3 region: CASSEFSYSGNTIYF. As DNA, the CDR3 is TGTGCCAGCAGTGAGTTCAGTTACTCTGGAAACACCATATATTTT.

The CDR3, as DNA: TGTGCCAGCAGCGTAGCTGGTCGAGGATCTGGGGCCAACGTCCTGACTTTC. It yields the protein CASSVAGRGSGANVLTF. This chain uses TRBV9 with TRBJ2-6; no definite D call. The germline CDR1 and CDR2 sequences are SGDLS and YYNGEE. The CDR3 length is 17 residues. V lost 0 bases and J lost 1, with 11 bases in between.

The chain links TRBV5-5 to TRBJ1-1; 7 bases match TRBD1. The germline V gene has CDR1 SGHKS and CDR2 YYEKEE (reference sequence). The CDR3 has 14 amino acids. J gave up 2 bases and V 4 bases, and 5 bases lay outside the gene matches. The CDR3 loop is CASSLGQRNTEAFF. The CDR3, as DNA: TGTGCCAGCAGCCTGGGACAGCGAAACACTGAAGCTTTCTTT.

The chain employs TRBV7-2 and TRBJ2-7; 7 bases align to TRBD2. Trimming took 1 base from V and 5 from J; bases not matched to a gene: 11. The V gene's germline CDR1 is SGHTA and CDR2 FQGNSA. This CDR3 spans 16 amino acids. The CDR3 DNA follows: TGTGCCAGCAGCTTAGGTCCCTCGAGGCTAGCGGACGAGCAGTACTTC. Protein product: CASSLGPSRLADEQYF. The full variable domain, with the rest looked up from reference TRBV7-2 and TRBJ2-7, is GAGVSQSPSNKVTEKGKDVELRCDPISGHTALYWYRQSLGQGLEFLIYFQGNSAPDKSGLPSDRFSAERTGGSVSTLTIQRTQQEDSAVYLCASSLGPSRLADEQYFGPGTRLTVT.

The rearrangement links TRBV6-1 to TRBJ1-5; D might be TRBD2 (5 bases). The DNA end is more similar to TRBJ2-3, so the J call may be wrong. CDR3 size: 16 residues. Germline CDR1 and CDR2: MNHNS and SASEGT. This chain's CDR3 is CASSEYEAAGNQPQYF. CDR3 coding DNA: TGTGCCAGCAGTGAATATGAGGCTGCGGGCAATCAGCCCCAGTATTTT.

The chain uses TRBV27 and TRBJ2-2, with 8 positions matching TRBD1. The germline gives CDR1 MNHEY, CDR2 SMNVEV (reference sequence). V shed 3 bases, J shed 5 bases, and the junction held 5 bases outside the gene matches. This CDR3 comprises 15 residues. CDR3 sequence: CASSFGQGRTGELFF. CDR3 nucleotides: TGTGCCAGCAGTTTCGGACAGGGCAGGACCGGGGAGCTGTTTTTT.

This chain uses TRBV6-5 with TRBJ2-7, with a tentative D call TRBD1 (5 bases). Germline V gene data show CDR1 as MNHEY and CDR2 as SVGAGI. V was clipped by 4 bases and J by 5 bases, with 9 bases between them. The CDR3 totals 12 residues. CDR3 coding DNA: TGTGCCAGCAGTTCAGGGTCTCACGAGCAGTACTTC. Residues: CASSSGSHEQYF.

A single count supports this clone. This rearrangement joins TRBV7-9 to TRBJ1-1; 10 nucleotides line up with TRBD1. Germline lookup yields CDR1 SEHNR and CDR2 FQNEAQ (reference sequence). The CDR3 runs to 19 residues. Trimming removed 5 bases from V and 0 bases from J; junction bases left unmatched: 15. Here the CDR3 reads CASSPRQGAAYPMNTEAFF. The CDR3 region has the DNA TGTGCCAGCAGCCCACGACAGGGGGCAGCTTACCCAATGAACACTGAAGCTTTCTTT.

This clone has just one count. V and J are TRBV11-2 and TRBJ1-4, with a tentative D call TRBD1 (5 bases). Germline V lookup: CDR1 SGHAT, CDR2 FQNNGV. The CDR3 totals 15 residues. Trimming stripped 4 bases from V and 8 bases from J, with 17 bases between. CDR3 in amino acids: CASSSETGGREKLFF. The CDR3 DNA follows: TGTGCCAGCAGCTCCGAAACAGGAGGGAGGGAAAAACTGTTTTTT.

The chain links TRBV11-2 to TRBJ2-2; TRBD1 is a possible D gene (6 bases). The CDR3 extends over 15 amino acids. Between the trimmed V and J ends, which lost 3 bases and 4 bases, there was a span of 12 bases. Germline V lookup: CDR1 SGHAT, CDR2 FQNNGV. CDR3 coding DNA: TGTGCCAGCAGCTTGTACAGGGTCGGCACCGGGGAGCTGTTTTTT. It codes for CASSLYRVGTGELFF.

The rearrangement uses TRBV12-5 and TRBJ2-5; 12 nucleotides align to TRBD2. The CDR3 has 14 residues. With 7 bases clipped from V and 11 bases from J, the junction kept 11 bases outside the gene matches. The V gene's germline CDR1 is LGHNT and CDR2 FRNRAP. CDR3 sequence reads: CASAGLAGWMEQYF. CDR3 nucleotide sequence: TGTGCTAGTGCTGGACTAGCGGGATGGATGGAGCAGTACTTC.

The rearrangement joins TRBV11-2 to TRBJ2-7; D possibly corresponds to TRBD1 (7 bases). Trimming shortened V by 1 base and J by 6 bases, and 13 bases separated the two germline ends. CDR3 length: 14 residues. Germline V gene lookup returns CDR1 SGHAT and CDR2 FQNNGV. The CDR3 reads CASSLGNRGGEQYF. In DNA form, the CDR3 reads TGTGCCAGCAGCTTAGGGAACAGGGGAGGCGAGCAGTACTTC.

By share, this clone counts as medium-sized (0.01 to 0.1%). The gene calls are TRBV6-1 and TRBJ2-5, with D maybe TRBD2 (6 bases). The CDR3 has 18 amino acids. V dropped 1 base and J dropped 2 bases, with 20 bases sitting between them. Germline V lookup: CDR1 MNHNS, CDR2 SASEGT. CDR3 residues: CASSEESGFAGLQETQYF. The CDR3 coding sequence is TGTGCCAGCAGTGAAGAAAGTGGGTTCGCAGGACTACAAGAGACCCAGTACTTC.

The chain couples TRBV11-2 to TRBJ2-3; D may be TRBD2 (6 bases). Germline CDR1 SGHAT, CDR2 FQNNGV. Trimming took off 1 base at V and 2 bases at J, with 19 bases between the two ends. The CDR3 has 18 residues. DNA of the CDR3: TGTGCCAGCAGCTTAGCGGTTTTGAGCGGGCCACACACAGATACGCAGTATTTT. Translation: CASSLAVLSGPHTDTQYF. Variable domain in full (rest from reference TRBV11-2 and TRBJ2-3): EAGVAQSPRYKIIEKRQSVAFWCNPISGHATLYWYQQILGQGPKLLIQFQNNGVVDDSQLPKDRFSAERLKGVDSTLKIQPAKLEDSAVYLCASSLAVLSGPHTDTQYFGPGTRLTVL.

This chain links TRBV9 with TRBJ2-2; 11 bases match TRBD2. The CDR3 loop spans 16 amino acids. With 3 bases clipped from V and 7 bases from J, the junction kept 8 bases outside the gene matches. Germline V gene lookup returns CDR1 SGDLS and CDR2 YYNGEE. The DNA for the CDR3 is TGTGCCAGCAGCGGTAGCGGGAGGGCCGTGGTCGGGGAGCTGTTTTTT. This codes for CASSGSGRAVVGELFF.

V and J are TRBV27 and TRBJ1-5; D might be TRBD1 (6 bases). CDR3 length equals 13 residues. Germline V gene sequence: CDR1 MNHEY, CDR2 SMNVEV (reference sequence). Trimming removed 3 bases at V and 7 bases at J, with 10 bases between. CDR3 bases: TGTGCCAGCAGTTTCTCAGGGGAACAGCCCCAGCATTTT. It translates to CASSFSGEQPQHF.

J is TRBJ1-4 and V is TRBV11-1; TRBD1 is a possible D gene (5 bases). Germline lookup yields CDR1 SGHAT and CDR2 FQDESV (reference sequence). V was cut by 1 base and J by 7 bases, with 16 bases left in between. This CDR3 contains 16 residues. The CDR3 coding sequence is TGTGCCAGCAGCTTAGTAGCGCCGGGGGACCCTGAAAAACTGTTTTTT. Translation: CASSLVAPGDPEKLFF.

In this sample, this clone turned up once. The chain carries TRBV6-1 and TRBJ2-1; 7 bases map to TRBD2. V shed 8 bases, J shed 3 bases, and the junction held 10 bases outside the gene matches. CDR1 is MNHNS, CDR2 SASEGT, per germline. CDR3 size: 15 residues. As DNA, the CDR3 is TGTGCCAGCGGGTCACTAAGCGGGAACTACAATGAGCAGTTCTTC. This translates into CASGSLSGNYNEQFF.

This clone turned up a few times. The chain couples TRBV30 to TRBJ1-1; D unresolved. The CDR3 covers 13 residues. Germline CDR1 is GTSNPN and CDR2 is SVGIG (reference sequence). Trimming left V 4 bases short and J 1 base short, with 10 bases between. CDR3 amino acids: CAWTVYWNTEAFF. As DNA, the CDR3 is TGTGCCTGGACCGTCTACTGGAACACTGAAGCTTTCTTT. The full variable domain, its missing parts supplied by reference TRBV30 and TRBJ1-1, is SQTIHQWPATLVQPVGSPLSLECTVEGTSNPNLYWYRQAAGRGLQLLFYSVGIGQISSEVPQNLSASRPQDRQFILSSKKLLLSDSGFYLCAWTVYWNTEAFFGQGTRLTVV.

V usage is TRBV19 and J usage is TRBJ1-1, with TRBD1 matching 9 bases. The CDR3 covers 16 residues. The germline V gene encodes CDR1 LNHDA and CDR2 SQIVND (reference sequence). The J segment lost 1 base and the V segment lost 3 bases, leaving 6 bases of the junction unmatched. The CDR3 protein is CASSIYGQGPNTEAFF. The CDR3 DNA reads TGTGCCAGTAGTATCTACGGACAGGGGCCGAACACTGAAGCTTTCTTT.

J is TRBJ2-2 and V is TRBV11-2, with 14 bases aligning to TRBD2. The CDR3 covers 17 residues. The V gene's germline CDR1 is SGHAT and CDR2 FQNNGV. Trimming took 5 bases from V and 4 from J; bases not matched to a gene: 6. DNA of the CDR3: TGTGCCAGCAGCCAACGGACTAGCGGGAGGTTCACCGGGGAGCTGTTTTTT. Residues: CASSQRTSGRFTGELFF.